These 25 T cell receptor beta chains came from one sample sequenced in a study of blood T cells in healthy people across ages. A second roughly 7 to 12 cycle PCR used barcoded and J-beta primers. TCRdb reprocessed the 5' RACE reads with MiXCR, giving one entry per CDR3 protein. Altogether about 780,000 distinct CDR3 sequences are present, around 45% being singletons, with the ten largest covering 15% to 20%. The sample taken for sequencing was blood. The receptors stem from a man older than 75 in good health.

For the CDR3, the DNA is TGTGCCAGCGGATCAGGGGCCAGTGTTGGTACGCAGTATTTT. It yields the protein CASGSGASVGTQYF. J is TRBJ2-3 and V is TRBV28; possible D gene TRBD1, 6 bases. V shed 8 bases and J shed 8 bases, with 20 bases lying between them. The germline CDR1 and CDR2 sequences are MDHEN and SYDVKM. This CDR3 is built from 14 residues.

The rearrangement links TRBV3-1 to TRBJ2-2; 7 nucleotides match TRBD1. CDR1 and CDR2 (germline): LGHDT, YNNKEL (reference sequence). The CDR3 is 15 residues long. Trimming took 4 bases from V and 5 from J; bases not matched to a gene: 7. The CDR3 spells CASSPSDRMTGELFF. CDR3 coding DNA: TGTGCCAGCAGCCCGTCGGACAGGATGACCGGGGAGCTGTTTTTT.

The gene calls are TRBV4-2 and TRBJ2-7; 9 bases align to TRBD2. The V gene end was trimmed by 4 bases and the J gene end by 6 bases; junction bases not matched to a gene: 4. The CDR3 runs to 13 residues. CDR1 is LGHNA and CDR2 is YNFKEQ in the germline V gene. In DNA, the CDR3 is TGTGCCAGCAGCCTAACGACTAGCGGCGAGCAGTACTTC. Protein: CASSLTTSGEQYF.

The rearrangement joins TRBV12-3 or TRBV12-4 to TRBJ2-5, with D perhaps given as TRBD1 or TRBD2 (6 bases each). The CDR3 consists of 14 residues. The V end lost 7 bases, the J end lost 4 bases, and 16 bases lay between the germline ends. The CDR3 bases are TGTGCCAGCACCATACGTGGGGGGCCAGAGACCCAGTACTTC. Its protein product is CASTIRGGPETQYF.

This chain connects TRBV20-1 to TRBJ2-7; perhaps TRBD2 as D (5 bases). The CDR3 is made up of 15 amino acids. Germline CDR1 DFQATT, CDR2 SNEGSKA (reference sequence). The V gene lost 5 bases and the J gene lost 5 bases, with 22 bases spanning the gap. CDR3 nucleotide sequence: TGCAGTGCTCAAGGGAAGCGGCCCGGGCCCCACGAGCAGTACTTC. As protein: CSAQGKRPGPHEQYF.

The J gene is TRBJ2-7, the V gene TRBV14, with unresolved D. Looked up from germline, CDR1 is SGHDN and CDR2 is FVKESK. This CDR3 spans 15 amino acids. Trimming stripped 0 bases from V and 3 bases from J, with 12 bases between. CDR3 loop: CASSQESFGSYEQYF. The CDR3 nucleotides are TGTGCCAGCAGCCAAGAATCCTTCGGCAGCTACGAGCAGTACTTC.

The chain carries TRBV14 and TRBJ2-5; D uncertain. The J call may be in error: the DNA end matches TRBJ2-7 better. This CDR3 spans 15 amino acids. Germline-derived CDR1 and CDR2 are SGHDN and FVKESK. As DNA, the CDR3 is TGTGCCAGCAGCCAAGACGGCAGGCCTATAACCGAGCAGTACTTC. This gives the protein CASSQDGRPITEQYF.

This sequence joins TRBV5-1 and TRBJ2-7, with D hard to call. The better agreement between TRBJ2-4 and the DNA end casts doubt on the J call. The CDR3 has 14 amino acids. Per germline, CDR1 SGHRS and CDR2 YFSETQ. The CDR3 loop reads CASSFQSGENIQYF. In nucleotides, the CDR3 is TGCGCCAGCAGCTTTCAAAGTGGAGAAAACATTCAGTACTTC.

As regards this clonotype: A much larger clone differs by one base, so this may be a read error. The rearrangement links TRBV28 to TRBJ1-2; possibly TRBD1 for D (5 bases). The germline V gene has CDR1 MDHEN and CDR2 SYDVKM. The CDR3 covers 14 residues. CDR3 in DNA: TGTGCCGGCAGGTCGAGGGGAACCGACTATGGCTACACCTTC. Translated: CAGRSRGTDYGYTF.

V usage is TRBV15 and J usage is TRBJ2-6; possibly TRBD1 for D (6 bases). V was pared by 0 bases and J by 2 bases, with 20 bases between. This CDR3 is 20 amino acids long. From germline, CDR1 is LNHNV and CDR2 YYDKDF (reference sequence). DNA of the CDR3: TGTGCCACCAGCAGAGATTTACGCGGGCAGGGGATACCTGGGGCCAACGTCCTGACTTTC. It yields the protein CATSRDLRGQGIPGANVLTF.

The V call is TRBV5-1, the J call TRBJ2-5, with TRBD2 identical over 7 bases. The DNA end lines up better with TRBJ2-7; the J call may be wrong. CDR3 length: 15 amino acids. Germline V gene lookup returns CDR1 SGHRS and CDR2 YFSETQ. CDR3 loop: CASSLGRERSYEQYF. In nucleotides, the CDR3 is TGCGCCAGCAGCTTGGGGCGGGAGCGAAGCTACGAGCAGTACTTC.

The chain couples TRBV7-2 to TRBJ2-1, with D perhaps matching TRBD2 (5 bases). Germline CDR1 reads SGHTA; CDR2 reads FQGNSA. This CDR3 has 15 amino acids. Trimming removed 1 base at V and 13 bases at J, with 20 bases between. The CDR3 protein is CASSLGWLASYEQFF. The CDR3 DNA reads as TGTGCCAGCAGCTTAGGTTGGCTAGCCTCCTACGAACAGTTCTTC.

The V call is TRBV28, the J call TRBJ1-2; a weak D match, TRBD1 (5 bases). The CDR3 length is 12 residues. CDR1 MDHEN and CDR2 SYDVKM come from the germline V gene. Between the trimmed V and J ends, which lost 8 bases and 7 bases, there was a span of 14 bases. The CDR3 region is CASRARAGGYTF. In DNA, the CDR3 is TGTGCCAGCCGAGCCAGGGCGGGTGGCTACACCTTC.

The J gene is TRBJ2-5, the V gene TRBV7-6; 8 bases line up with TRBD1. The CDR3 is made up of 13 amino acids. V was clipped by 6 bases and J by 7 bases; unmatched bases: 7. The germline V gene has CDR1 SGHVS and CDR2 FNYEAQ. CDR3 sequence: CASSDRGPGTQYF. CDR3 nucleotides: TGTGCCAGCAGTGACAGGGGTCCGGGGACCCAGTACTTC.

This clonotype occurred a few times. The genes are TRBV12-3 or TRBV12-4 and TRBJ2-3, with TRBD2 matching 10 bases. CDR3 length equals 15 residues. V trimming: 4 bases; J trimming: 5 bases; junction bases outside the gene matches: 6. CDR3 in DNA: TGTGCCAGCAGTTCTAGCGGGAGCGGTGGAGATACGCAGTATTTT. Its translation is CASSSSGSGGDTQYF.

This clonotype was counted a few times. The rearrangement links TRBV2 to TRBJ2-5; 8 bases are a match to TRBD2. CDR1 is SNHLY and CDR2 is FYNNEI in the germline V gene. This CDR3 is built from 15 residues. The trim removed 5 bases at V and 4 bases at J, leaving 9 bases unmatched. The CDR3 here is CASSFLLAEGETQYF. CDR3 bases: TGTGCCAGCAGTTTCCTACTAGCGGAAGGAGAGACCCAGTACTTC.

The V call is TRBV7-2, the J call TRBJ2-1, with 10 nucleotides matching TRBD2. This CDR3 spans 15 amino acids. Germline lookup yields CDR1 SGHTA and CDR2 FQGNSA. The junction had 9 bases not matched to a gene; V was cut back by 1 base and J by 12 bases. Here the CDR3 reads CASSLGGTSASGQFF. The DNA of the CDR3 is TGTGCCAGCAGCTTAGGTGGGACTAGCGCTAGTGGGCAGTTCTTC. Together with reference TRBV7-2 and TRBJ2-1, the CDR3 gives the full variable domain: GAGVSQSPSNKVTEKGKDVELRCDPISGHTALYWYRQSLGQGLEFLIYFQGNSAPDKSGLPSDRFSAERTGGSVSTLTIQRTQQEDSAVYLCASSLGGTSASGQFFGPGTRLTVL.

The CDR3 DNA follows: TGCAGCGGTGACTTGGGAGAGACCCAGTACTTC. Amino acids: CSGDLGETQYF. This sequence joins TRBV29-1 and TRBJ2-5; D is unresolved. V was clipped by 7 bases and J by 4 bases, with 10 bases between them. Germline-derived CDR1 and CDR2 are SQVTM and ANQGSEA. CDR3 size: 11 residues.

The chain is built from TRBV20-1 and TRBJ2-5; tentative D call: TRBD1 (5 bases). The V end was cut by 6 bases, the J end by 0 bases, with 14 bases between. The germline gives CDR1 DFQATT, CDR2 SNEGSKA (reference sequence). The CDR3 length is 14 residues. The CDR3 loop is CSALDMRYQETQYF. CDR3 in DNA: TGCAGTGCACTGGACATGAGGTACCAAGAGACCCAGTACTTC.

This clonotype has a count of ten or more. This rearrangement joins TRBV6-6 to TRBJ2-7, with D perhaps TRBD1 or TRBD2 (5 bases each). This CDR3 contains 14 residues. CDR1 is MNHNY and CDR2 is SVGAGI in the germline V gene (reference sequence). Trimming pared 4 bases from V and 4 bases from J, leaving 14 bases between. CDR3 coding DNA: TGTGCCAGCAGTTTTGGGGGAGTGGAATACGAGCAGTACTTC. Translating it yields CASSFGGVEYEQYF.

This chain links TRBV3-1 with TRBJ2-1, with 11 positions matching TRBD2. The CDR3 spans 17 residues. CDR1 and CDR2 from the germline V gene are LGHDT and YNNKEL (reference sequence). V dropped 0 bases and J dropped 6; count of bases not matched to a gene: 7. The CDR3 DNA sequence: TGTGCCAGCAGCCAAGAACTAGCGGGAGTATCGGGCAATGAGCAGTTCTTC. Translating it yields CASSQELAGVSGNEQFF.

The rearrangement joins TRBV5-1 to TRBJ2-3, with D perhaps TRBD1 (6 bases). The germline V and J ends were trimmed by 2 bases and 3 bases, with 16 bases remaining between them. Germline lookup yields CDR1 SGHRS and CDR2 YFSETQ. There are 16 residues in the CDR3. The CDR3 sequence is CASSFGGVPSTDTQYF. CDR3 bases: TGCGCCAGCAGCTTTGGGGGCGTCCCCAGTACAGATACGCAGTATTTT.

The chain couples TRBV6-1 to TRBJ2-7; D tentatively fits TRBD1 or TRBD2 (5 bases each). Germline-derived CDR1 and CDR2 are MNHNS and SASEGT. The CDR3 length is 11 residues. V was pared by 8 bases and J by 7 bases, with 12 bases between. CDR3 amino acids: CASGTPIEQYF. As DNA, the CDR3 is TGTGCCAGCGGGACCCCAATAGAGCAGTACTTC.

The V and J genes are TRBV28 and TRBJ1-5, with TRBD1 as a possible D gene (5 bases). The CDR3 sequence is 12 residues long. CDR1 is MDHEN, CDR2 SYDVKM, per germline. V dropped 6 bases and J dropped 10 bases, with 13 bases sitting between them. This CDR3 is CASSPRQYPQHF. The CDR3 DNA sequence: TGTGCCAGCAGCCCCCGACAGTATCCCCAGCATTTT.

The CDR3 coding sequence is TGCAGTGCGTATAGCGGGAGGGCCCCCAATGAGCAGTACTTC. Protein: CSAYSGRAPNEQYF. The genes are TRBV20-1 and TRBJ2-5; 11 bases map to TRBD2. The CDR3 loop spans 14 amino acids. Germline CDR1 reads DFQATT; CDR2 reads SNEGSKA (reference sequence). Unmatched junction bases numbered 14, after V lost 6 bases and J lost 11 bases.